These T cell receptor beta chains were read from a single sample in a study of CD8+CD57+ T cells in acquired aplastic anemia. TCRdb passed the reads through MiXCR, listing each CDR3 protein once. Among 98,000 or so distinct CDR3 sequences listed, roughly 51% were seen once. Sequencing used sorted CD4+, CD8+, or CD8+CD57+ T cells (not recorded which) from PBMCs. All receptors come from a human donor in good health, serving as a control. Each CDR3 is given with its conserved first and last residue. A D gene is named only where the DNA matches it firmly.

>TRBJ1-5|.|TRBV2
CASRGGNQPQHF
>TRBJ1-1|.|TRBV7-6
CASSLADNEAFF
>TRBJ1-5|.|TRBV27
CASSFRQSSSNQPQHF
>TRBJ1-5|TRBD1|TRBV11-1
CASSRTGPDQPQHF
>TRBJ2-1|TRBD1|TRBV6-1
CASSGGNEQFF
>TRBJ1-1|TRBD1|TRBV20-1
CSAKDPGGPNTEAFF
>TRBJ1-2|TRBD1|TRBV20-1
CSADPGQAWGGYTF
>TRBJ1-2|TRBD1|TRBV5-4
CASSLEGGIGSNYGYTF
>TRBJ2-5|TRBD2|TRBV2
CASRGPLAGVETQYF
>TRBJ1-1|.|TRBV27
CASSFPGGAEAFF
>TRBJ2-7|.|TRBV25-1
CASSYPGSHEQYF
>TRBJ2-3|.|TRBV12-3/TRBV12-4
CASREWGSGLRDTQYF
>TRBJ1-2|.|TRBV7-8
CASKVIRDGYTF
>TRBJ2-1|.|TRBV12-5
CASGLGWGFEGNEQFF
>TRBJ1-5|.|TRBV12-3/TRBV12-4
CASSIVGLLQPQHF
>TRBJ2-1|TRBD2|TRBV7-8
CASSLASGGINEQFF
>TRBJ2-3|.|TRBV7-9
CASREGPQYF
>TRBJ1-2|.|TRBV13
CASSLAAGPGDYGYTF